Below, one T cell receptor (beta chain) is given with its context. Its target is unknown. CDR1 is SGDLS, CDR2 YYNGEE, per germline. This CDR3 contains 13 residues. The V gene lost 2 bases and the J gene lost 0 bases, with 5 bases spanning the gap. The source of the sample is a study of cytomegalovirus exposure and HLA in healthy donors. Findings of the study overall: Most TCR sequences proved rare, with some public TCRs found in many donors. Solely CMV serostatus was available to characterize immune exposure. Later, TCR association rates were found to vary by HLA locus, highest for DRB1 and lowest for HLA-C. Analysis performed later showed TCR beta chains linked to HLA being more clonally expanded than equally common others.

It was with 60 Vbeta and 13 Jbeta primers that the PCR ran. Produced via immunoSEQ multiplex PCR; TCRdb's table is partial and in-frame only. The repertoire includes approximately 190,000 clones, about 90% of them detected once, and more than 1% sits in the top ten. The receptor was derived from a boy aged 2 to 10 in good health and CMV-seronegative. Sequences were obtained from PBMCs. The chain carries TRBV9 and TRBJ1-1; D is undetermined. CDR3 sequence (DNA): TGTGCCAGCAGCGTTAGAATGAACACTGAAGCTTTCTTT. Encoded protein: CASSVRMNTEAFF.